This T cell receptor (beta chain) originates from a study of blood T cell repertoires in COVID-19. Study at large: Spain, Italy and the United States supplied samples that represented acute and convalescent COVID-19.

TCRdb keeps only in-frame clones here, not all; method: immunoSEQ multiplex PCR. The repertoire holds hundreds of thousands of clones, with 85% to 90% as singletons. The trim removed 0 bases at V and 2 bases at J, leaving 4 bases unmatched. CDR1 is LGHNA and CDR2 is YSLEER in the germline V gene. This CDR3 has 15 residues. The J gene is TRBJ2-7, the V gene TRBV4-3; 7 bases map to TRBD2. The clonotype was recovered from a young woman with acute or convalescent COVID-19. Sequenced material: peripheral blood. CDR3 protein: CASSQEGGGPYEQYF. The CDR3 region has the DNA TGCGCCAGCAGCCAAGAGGGCGGGGGACCCTACGAGCAGTACTTC.